These T cell receptor beta chains were read from a single sample in a study of blood T cell repertoires in COVID-19. Clones were read by immunoSEQ multiplex PCR, and TCRdb kept only the in-frame ones, dropping some. The sample lists 120,000 or so clones, around 80% occurring once. The sequenced sample consisted of peripheral blood. The receptors stem from a man older than 75 with active or convalescent COVID-19. Each CDR3 is given with its conserved first and last residue. D genes are given only for firm matches. Not every row has a clone size; where given, it reads once, few, many or a size class.

size: .; V: TRBV6-5; D: .; J: TRBJ2-2; CDR3: CASFPSRGGTGELFF; DNA: TGTGCCAGCTTCCCCTCTCGGGGAGGTACCGGGGAGCTGTTTTTT
size: few; V: TRBV15; D: TRBD1; J: TRBJ1-2; CDR3: CATSTNRGPIYGYTF; DNA: TGTGCCACCAGCACCAACAGGGGGCCAATTTATGGCTACACCTTC
size: .; V: TRBV7-2; D: .; J: TRBJ1-5; CDR3: CASSLELRANQPQHF; DNA: TGTGCCAGCAGCTTAGAGTTGCGGGCCAATCAGCCCCAGCATTTT
size: .; V: TRBV4-1; D: .; J: TRBJ1-2; CDR3: CASSQDPYGGYGYTF; DNA: TGCGCCAGCAGCCAGGATCCATACGGGGGGTATGGCTACACCTTC
size: .; V: TRBV9; D: TRBD1; J: TRBJ1-6; CDR3: CASSPRQGDSPLHF; DNA: TGTGCCAGCAGCCCTCGACAGGGGGATTCACCCCTCCACTTT
size: few; V: TRBV6-5; D: TRBD1; J: TRBJ1-4; CDR3: CASSYQDRVGEKLFF; DNA: TGTGCCAGCAGTTACCAGGACAGGGTCGGGGAAAAACTGTTTTTT
size: .; V: TRBV18; D: .; J: TRBJ1-1; CDR3: CASSPSRTASNTEAFF; DNA: TGTGCCAGCTCACCAAGCCGGACAGCTTCGAACACTGAAGCTTTCTTT
size: .; V: TRBV19; D: .; J: TRBJ1-2; CDR3: CASSMRSSNYGYTF; DNA: TGTGCCAGTAGTATGCGGTCGTCTAACTATGGCTACACCTTC
size: .; V: TRBV5-4; D: .; J: TRBJ2-3; CDR3: CASSLEGIARGTDTQYF; DNA: TGTGCCAGCAGCTTGGAGGGAATAGCGAGGGGCACAGATACGCAGTATTTT
size: .; V: TRBV3-1/TRBV3-2; D: TRBD1; J: TRBJ1-6; CDR3: CASHNRGRNSPLHF; DNA: TGTGCCAGCCATAACAGGGGGCGGAATTCACCCCTCCACTTT
size: few; V: TRBV7-2; D: TRBD1; J: TRBJ1-6; CDR3: CASSLADRGVSPLHF; DNA: TGTGCCAGCAGCTTAGCAGACAGGGGTGTATCACCCCTCCACTTT
size: .; V: TRBV5-1; D: .; J: TRBJ2-2; CDR3: CASSLDRDTGELFF; DNA: TGCGCCAGCAGCTTGGACAGGGACACCGGGGAGCTGTTTTTT
size: .; V: TRBV2; D: TRBD1; J: TRBJ1-5; CDR3: CASRATGGGDQPQHF; DNA: TGTGCCAGCAGGGCGACAGGGGGCGGCGATCAGCCCCAGCATTTT
size: once; V: TRBV7-2; D: TRBD2; J: TRBJ2-5; CDR3: CASSHGLAGSTRETQYF; DNA: TGTGCCAGCAGCCACGGACTAGCGGGGTCGACCAGGGAGACCCAGTACTTC
size: .; V: TRBV3-1/TRBV3-2; D: .; J: TRBJ2-3; CDR3: CASSRLYRGCVGTQYF; DNA: TGTGCCAGCAGCCGCCTGTATCGGGGGTGCGTGGGAACGCAGTATTTT
size: .; V: TRBV28; D: TRBD1; J: TRBJ1-3; CDR3: CASNNVQGEYF; DNA: TGTGCCAGCAATAACGTGCAGGGGGAATATTTT